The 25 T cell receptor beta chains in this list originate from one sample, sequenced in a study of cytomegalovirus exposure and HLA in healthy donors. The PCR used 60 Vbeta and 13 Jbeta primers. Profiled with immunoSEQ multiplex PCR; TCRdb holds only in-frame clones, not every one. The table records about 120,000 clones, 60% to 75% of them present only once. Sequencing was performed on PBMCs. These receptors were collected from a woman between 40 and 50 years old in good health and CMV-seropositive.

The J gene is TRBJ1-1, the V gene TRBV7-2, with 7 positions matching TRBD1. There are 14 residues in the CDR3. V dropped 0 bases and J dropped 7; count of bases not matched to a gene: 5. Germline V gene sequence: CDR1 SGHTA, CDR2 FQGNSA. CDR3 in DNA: TGTGCCAGCAGCTTAGCCAACAGGGGTGATGAAGCTTTCTTT. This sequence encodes CASSLANRGDEAFF.

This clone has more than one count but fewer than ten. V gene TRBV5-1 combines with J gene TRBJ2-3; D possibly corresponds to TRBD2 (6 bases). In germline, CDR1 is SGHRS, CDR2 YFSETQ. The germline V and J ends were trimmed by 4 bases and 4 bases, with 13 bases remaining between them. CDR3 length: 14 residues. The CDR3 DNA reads TGCGCCAGCAGCCTAAGCGGGTGGGCAGATACGCAGTATTTT. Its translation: CASSLSGWADTQYF.

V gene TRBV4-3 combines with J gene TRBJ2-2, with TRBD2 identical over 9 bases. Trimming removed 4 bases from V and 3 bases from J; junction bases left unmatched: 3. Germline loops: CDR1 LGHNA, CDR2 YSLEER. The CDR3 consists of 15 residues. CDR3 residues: CASSLRLADTGELFF. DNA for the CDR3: TGCGCCAGCAGCCTCCGACTAGCGGACACCGGGGAGCTGTTTTTT.

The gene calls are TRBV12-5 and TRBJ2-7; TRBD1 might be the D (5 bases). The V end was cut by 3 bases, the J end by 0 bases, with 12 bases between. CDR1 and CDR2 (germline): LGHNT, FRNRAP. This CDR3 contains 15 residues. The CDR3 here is CASGFWQGYSYEQYF. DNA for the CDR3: TGTGCTAGTGGTTTCTGGCAGGGTTACTCCTACGAGCAGTACTTC. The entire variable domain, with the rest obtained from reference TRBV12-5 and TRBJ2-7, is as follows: DARVTQTPRHKVTEMGQEVTMRCQPILGHNTVFWYRQTMMQGLELLAYFRNRAPLDDSGMPKDRFSAEMPDATLATLKIQPSEPRDSAVYFCASGFWQGYSYEQYFGPGTRLTVT.

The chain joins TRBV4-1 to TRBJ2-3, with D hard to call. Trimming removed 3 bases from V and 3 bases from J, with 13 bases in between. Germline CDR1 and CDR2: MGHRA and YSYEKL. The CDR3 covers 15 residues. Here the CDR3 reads CASSHRRSETDTQYF. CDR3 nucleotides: TGCGCCAGCAGCCACCGAAGAAGCGAGACAGATACGCAGTATTTT.

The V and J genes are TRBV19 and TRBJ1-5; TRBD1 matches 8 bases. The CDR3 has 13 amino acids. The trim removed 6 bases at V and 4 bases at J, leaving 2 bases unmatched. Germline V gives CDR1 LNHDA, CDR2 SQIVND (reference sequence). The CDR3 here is CASRDRENQPQHF. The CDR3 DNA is TGTGCCAGTAGGGACAGGGAAAATCAGCCCCAGCATTTT.

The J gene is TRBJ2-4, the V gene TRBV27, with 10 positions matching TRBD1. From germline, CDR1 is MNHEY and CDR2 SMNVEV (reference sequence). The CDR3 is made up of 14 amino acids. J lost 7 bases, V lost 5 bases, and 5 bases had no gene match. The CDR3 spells CASSPGTGVNIQYF. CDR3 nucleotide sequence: TGTGCCAGCAGTCCCGGGACAGGGGTTAACATTCAGTACTTC.

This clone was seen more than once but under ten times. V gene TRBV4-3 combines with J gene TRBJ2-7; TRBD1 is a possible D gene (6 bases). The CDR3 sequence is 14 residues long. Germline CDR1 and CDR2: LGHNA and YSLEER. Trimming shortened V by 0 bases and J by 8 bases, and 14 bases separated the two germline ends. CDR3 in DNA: TGCGCCAGCAGCCAAGATCTTTTAGGGACAAAGCAGTACTTC. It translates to CASSQDLLGTKQYF.

The CDR3 DNA follows: TGTGCCAGCTCAGAGGGGACAGTATATCAGCCCCAGCATTTT. It specifies CASSEGTVYQPQHF. The V and J genes are TRBV18 and TRBJ1-5, with 7 bases matching TRBD1. CDR1 and CDR2 (germline): KGHSH, LQKENI. Trimming at V came to 5 bases and at J to 5 bases, leaving 6 bases not matched to a gene. The CDR3 runs 14 residues.

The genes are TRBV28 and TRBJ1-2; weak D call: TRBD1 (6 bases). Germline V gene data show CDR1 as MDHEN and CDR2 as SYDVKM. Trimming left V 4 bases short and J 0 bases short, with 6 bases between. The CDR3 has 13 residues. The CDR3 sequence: CASSSGANYGYTF. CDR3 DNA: TGTGCCAGCAGTTCAGGGGCTAACTATGGCTACACCTTC.

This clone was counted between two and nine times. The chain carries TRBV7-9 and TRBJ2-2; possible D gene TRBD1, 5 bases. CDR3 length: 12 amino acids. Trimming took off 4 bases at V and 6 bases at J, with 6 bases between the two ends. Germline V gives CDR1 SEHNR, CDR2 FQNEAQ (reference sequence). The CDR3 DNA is TGTGCCAGCAGCTCAGGGTCCGGGGAGCTGTTTTTT. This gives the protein CASSSGSGELFF. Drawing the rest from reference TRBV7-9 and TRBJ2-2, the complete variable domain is DTGVSQNPRHKITKRGQNVTFRCDPISEHNRLYWYRQTLGQGPEFLTYFQNEAQLEKSRLLSDRFSAERPKGSFSTLEIQRTEQGDSAMYLCASSSGSGELFFGEGSRLTVL.

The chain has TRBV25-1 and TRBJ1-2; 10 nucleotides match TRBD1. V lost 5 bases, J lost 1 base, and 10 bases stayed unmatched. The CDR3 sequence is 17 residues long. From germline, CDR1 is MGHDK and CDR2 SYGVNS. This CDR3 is CASSLGTGAALNYGYTF. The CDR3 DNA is TGTGCCAGCAGTCTTGGGACAGGGGCAGCTCTTAACTATGGCTACACCTTC.

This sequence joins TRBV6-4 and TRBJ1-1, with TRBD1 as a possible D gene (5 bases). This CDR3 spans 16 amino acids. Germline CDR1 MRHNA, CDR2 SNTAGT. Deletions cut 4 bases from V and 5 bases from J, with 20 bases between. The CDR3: CASSAKGGGSLTEAFF. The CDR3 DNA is TGTGCCAGCAGTGCAAAAGGCGGGGGAAGTTTAACTGAAGCTTTCTTT.

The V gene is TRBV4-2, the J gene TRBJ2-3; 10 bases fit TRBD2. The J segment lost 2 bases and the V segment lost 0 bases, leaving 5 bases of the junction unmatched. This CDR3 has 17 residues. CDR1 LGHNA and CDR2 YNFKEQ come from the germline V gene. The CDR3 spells CASSQDRSGGPTDTQYF. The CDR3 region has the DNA TGTGCCAGCAGCCAAGATCGTAGCGGGGGGCCCACAGATACGCAGTATTTT.

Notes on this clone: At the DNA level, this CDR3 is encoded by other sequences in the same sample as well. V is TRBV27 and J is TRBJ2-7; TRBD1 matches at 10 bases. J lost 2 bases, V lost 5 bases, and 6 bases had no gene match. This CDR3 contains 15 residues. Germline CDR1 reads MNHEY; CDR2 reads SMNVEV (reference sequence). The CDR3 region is CASSPDRGGPYEQYF. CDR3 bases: TGTGCCAGCAGTCCGGACAGGGGGGGCCCCTACGAGCAGTACTTC.

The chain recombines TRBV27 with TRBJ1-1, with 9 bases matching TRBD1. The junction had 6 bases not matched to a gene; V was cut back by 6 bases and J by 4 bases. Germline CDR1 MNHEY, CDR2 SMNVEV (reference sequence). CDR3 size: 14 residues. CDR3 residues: CASREQGASTEAFF. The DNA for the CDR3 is TGTGCCAGCAGAGAACAGGGGGCTAGCACTGAAGCTTTCTTT.

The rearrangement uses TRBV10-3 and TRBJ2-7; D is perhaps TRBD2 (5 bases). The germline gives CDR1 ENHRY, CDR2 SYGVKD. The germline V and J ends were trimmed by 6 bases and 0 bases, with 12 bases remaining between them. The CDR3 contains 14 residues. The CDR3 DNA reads TGTGCCATCAGAGCGGCCCCCGTCTCCTACGAGCAGTACTTC. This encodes CAIRAAPVSYEQYF.

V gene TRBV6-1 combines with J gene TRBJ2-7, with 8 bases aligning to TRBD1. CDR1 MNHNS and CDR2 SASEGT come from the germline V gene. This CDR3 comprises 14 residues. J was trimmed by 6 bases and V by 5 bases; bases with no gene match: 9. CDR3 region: CASSTGQGRTEQYF. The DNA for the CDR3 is TGTGCCAGCAGTACTGGACAGGGACGGACCGAGCAGTACTTC.

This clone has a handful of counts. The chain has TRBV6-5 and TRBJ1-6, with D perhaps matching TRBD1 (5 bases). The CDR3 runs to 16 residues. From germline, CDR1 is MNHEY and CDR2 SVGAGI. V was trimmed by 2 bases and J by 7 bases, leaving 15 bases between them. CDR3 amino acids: CASSYPRGGWNSPLHF. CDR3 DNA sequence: TGTGCCAGCAGTTACCCTCGGGGGGGGTGGAATTCACCCCTCCACTTT.

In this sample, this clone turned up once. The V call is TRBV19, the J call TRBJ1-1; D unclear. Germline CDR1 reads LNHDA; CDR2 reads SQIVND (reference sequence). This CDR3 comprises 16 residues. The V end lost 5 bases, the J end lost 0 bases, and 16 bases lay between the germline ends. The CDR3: CASSPQFAAMNTEAFF. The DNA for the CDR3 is TGTGCCAGTAGTCCCCAGTTTGCAGCGATGAACACTGAAGCTTTCTTT.

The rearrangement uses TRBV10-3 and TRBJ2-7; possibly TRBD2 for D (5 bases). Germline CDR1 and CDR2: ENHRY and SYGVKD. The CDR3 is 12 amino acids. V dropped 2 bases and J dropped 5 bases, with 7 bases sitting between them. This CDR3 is CAISEEGNEQYF. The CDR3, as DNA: TGTGCCATCAGTGAGGAGGGAAACGAGCAGTACTTC.

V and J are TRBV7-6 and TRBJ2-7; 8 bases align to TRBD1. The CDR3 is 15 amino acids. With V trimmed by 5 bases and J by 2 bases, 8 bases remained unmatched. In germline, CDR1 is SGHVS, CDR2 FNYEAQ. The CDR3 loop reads CASSRTGTGTYEQYF. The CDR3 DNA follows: TGTGCCAGCAGCCGCACCGGGACAGGTACCTACGAGCAGTACTTC. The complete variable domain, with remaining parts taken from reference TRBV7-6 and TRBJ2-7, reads GAGVSQSPRYKVTKRGQDVALRCDPISGHVSLYWYRQALGQGPEFLTYFNYEAQQDKSGLPNDRFSAERPEGSISTLTIQRTEQRDSAMYRCASSRTGTGTYEQYFGPGTRLTVT.

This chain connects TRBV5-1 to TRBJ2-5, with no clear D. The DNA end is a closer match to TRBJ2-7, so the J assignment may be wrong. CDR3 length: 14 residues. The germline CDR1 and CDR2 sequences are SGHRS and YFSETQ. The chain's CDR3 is CASSLASRNYEQYF. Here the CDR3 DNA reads TGCGCCAGCAGCTTGGCTTCAAGGAACTACGAGCAGTACTTC.

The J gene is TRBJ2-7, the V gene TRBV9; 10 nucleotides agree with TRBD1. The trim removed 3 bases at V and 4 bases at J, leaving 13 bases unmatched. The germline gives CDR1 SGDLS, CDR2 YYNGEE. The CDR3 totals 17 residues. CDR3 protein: CASSDSSTGTGVYEQYF. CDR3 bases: TGTGCCAGCAGCGACTCGTCTACCGGGACAGGGGTTTACGAGCAGTACTTC.

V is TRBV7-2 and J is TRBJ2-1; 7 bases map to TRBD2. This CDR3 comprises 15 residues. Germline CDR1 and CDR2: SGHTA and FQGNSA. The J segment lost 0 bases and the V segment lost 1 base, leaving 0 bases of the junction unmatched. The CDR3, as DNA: TGTGCCAGCAGCTTAGTAGCGGGCTCCTACAATGAGCAGTTCTTC. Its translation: CASSLVAGSYNEQFF.